The 11 T cell receptor beta chains given below trace back to one sample, sequenced in a study of blood T cell repertoires in COVID-19 (dated by TCRdb to between 2020 and 2021). The protocol used for the library was the immunoSEQ multiplex PCR assay. TCRdb carries this immuneACCESS record with in-frame sequences only. Its versions omit some clonotypes, under half of them owing to an unresolved V gene in the studies checked, with the rest unexplained. The sample has approximately 110,000 clones on record, 70% to 75% of them singletons. Over 5.5% of the sample is held by the ten biggest clonotypes. The sequenced sample was peripheral blood. These receptors all stem from a man older than 75 with COVID-19, enrolled during active disease.

This chain links TRBV5-4 with TRBJ2-1; possibly TRBD2 for D (5 bases). Germline V lookup: CDR1 SGHNT, CDR2 YYREEE (reference sequence). V shed 4 bases and J shed 9 bases, with 17 bases lying between them. The CDR3 sequence is 14 residues long. CDR3 coding DNA: TGTGCCAGCAGCCATCCTGACCGCGAGGGTGAGCAGTTCTTC. It translates to CASSHPDREGEQFF. The entire variable domain, with the rest obtained from reference TRBV5-4 and TRBJ2-1, is as follows: ETGVTQSPTHLIKTRGQQVTLRCSSQSGHNTVSWYQQALGQGPQFIFQYYREEENGRGNFPPRFSGLQFPNYSSELNVNALELDDSALYLCASSHPDREGEQFFGPGTRLTVL.

This clone was recorded a few times. The rearrangement links TRBV9 to TRBJ2-7; 7 bases fit TRBD2. Germline V gene data show CDR1 as SGDLS and CDR2 as YYNGEE. The CDR3 spans 15 residues. V lost 4 bases and J lost 7; bases outside the gene matches: 14. The CDR3 is CASSPELGRLGEQYF. In DNA form, the CDR3 reads TGTGCCAGCAGCCCCGAGCTCGGGAGGCTGGGGGAGCAGTACTTC.

V and J are TRBV6-5 and TRBJ2-1; 9 bases align to TRBD2. CDR1 and CDR2 from the germline V gene are MNHEY and SVGAGI. CDR3 length equals 15 residues. Unmatched junction bases numbered 4, after V lost 6 bases and J lost 1 base. The CDR3 protein is CASRGLAGSYNEQFF. CDR3 nucleotide sequence: TGTGCCAGCAGAGGCCTAGCGGGATCCTACAATGAGCAGTTCTTC.

The gene calls are TRBV18 and TRBJ2-1; 8 bases match TRBD2. CDR1 and CDR2 (germline): KGHSH, LQKENI. This CDR3 is 17 amino acids long. Trimming took 0 bases from V and 0 from J; bases not matched to a gene: 4. The CDR3 region is CASSPPLGLASYNEQFF. DNA for the CDR3: TGTGCCAGCTCACCACCGCTCGGACTAGCCTCCTACAATGAGCAGTTCTTC. The complete variable domain, with remaining parts taken from reference TRBV18 and TRBJ2-1, reads NAGVMQNPRHLVRRRGQEARLRCSPMKGHSHVYWYRQLPEEGLKFMVYLQKENIIDESGMPKERFSAEFPKEGPSILRIQQVVRGDSAAYFCASSPPLGLASYNEQFFGPGTRLTVL.

This clone was recorded a few times. This chain joins TRBV6-1 and TRBJ1-5, with D possibly matching TRBD1 (6 bases). The CDR3 runs to 15 residues. Germline V gene data show CDR1 as MNHNS and CDR2 as SASEGT. V lost 2 bases to trimming and J lost 6 bases, with 14 bases between them. CDR3 in amino acids: CASSESQGLSQPQHF. The DNA for the CDR3 is TGTGCCAGCAGTGAATCCCAGGGGCTGTCTCAGCCCCAGCATTTT.

The CDR3 sequence: CASSPGPSSYEQYF. The CDR3 DNA reads as TGCGCCAGCAGCCCGGGTCCTTCATCCTACGAGCAGTACTTC. The V gene is TRBV4-1, the J gene TRBJ2-7; D is ambiguous. The CDR3 runs to 14 residues. Trimming stripped 4 bases from V and 1 base from J, with 11 bases between. CDR1 and CDR2 from the germline V gene are MGHRA and YSYEKL.

This chain links TRBV7-9 with TRBJ2-3; the D gene is possibly TRBD1 (6 bases). Germline V gives CDR1 SEHNR, CDR2 FQNEAQ (reference sequence). Trimming shortened V by 1 base and J by 0 bases, and 8 bases separated the two germline ends. The CDR3 spans 15 residues. CDR3 DNA: TGTGCCAGCAGCTTAGGGCAGGGGAGCACAGATACGCAGTATTTT. This gives the protein CASSLGQGSTDTQYF.

The gene calls are TRBV12-3 or TRBV12-4 and TRBJ2-1, with 7 bases lining up with TRBD1. Trimming removed 7 bases from V and 6 bases from J; junction bases left unmatched: 6. CDR3 length equals 13 residues. CDR3 amino acids: CASNRQGPNEQFF. In DNA, the CDR3 is TGTGCCAGCAATCGACAGGGCCCCAATGAGCAGTTCTTC.

This chain uses TRBV7-3 with TRBJ2-1; TRBD2 aligns across 13 bases. The junction had 6 bases not matched to a gene; V was cut back by 0 bases and J by 10 bases. The germline V gene has CDR1 SGHTA and CDR2 FQGTGA. CDR3 size: 16 residues. In nucleotides, the CDR3 is TGTGCCAGCAGCTTAACCGGGACTAGCGGGATCTTGGAGCAGTTCTTC. It encodes CASSLTGTSGILEQFF.

This clone was seen only a few times. The V gene is TRBV4-1, the J gene TRBJ2-7; 8 bases fit TRBD1. The CDR3 runs 15 residues. Germline V gene lookup returns CDR1 MGHRA and CDR2 YSYEKL. With V trimmed by 4 bases and J by 3 bases, 8 bases remained unmatched. The CDR3 loop reads CASSLETGVIYEQYF. CDR3 nucleotides: TGCGCCAGCAGCCTTGAGACAGGGGTTATCTACGAGCAGTACTTC.

The chain employs TRBV6-5 and TRBJ2-7, with D uncertain. Germline loops: CDR1 MNHEY, CDR2 SVGAGI. V was pared by 0 bases and J by 3 bases, with 12 bases between. The length of the CDR3 is 15 residues. The CDR3: CASSYSRSKHYEQYF. The CDR3 DNA sequence: TGTGCCAGCAGTTACTCGAGGTCGAAACACTACGAGCAGTACTTC.